The 9 T cell receptor beta chains given below trace back to one sample, sequenced in a study of immune evolution from preneoplasia to lung adenocarcinoma. Generated by immunoSEQ multiplex PCR, the TCRdb table keeps only in-frame clones and is missing some. The repertoire holds around 5,600 clones, with about 86% as singletons. What was sequenced was FFPE invasive lung adenocarcinoma tissue. These receptors were taken from a person aged 50 to 70 with lung adenocarcinoma.

The chain links TRBV28 to TRBJ2-7, with a weak D call TRBD1 (6 bases). The CDR3 sequence is 14 residues long. The V gene's germline CDR1 is MDHEN and CDR2 SYDVKM. Trimming pared 5 bases from V and 3 bases from J, leaving 14 bases between. This chain's CDR3 is CASSTSRGSYEQYF. The CDR3 region has the DNA TGTGCCAGCAGTACCTCTAGGGGGAGCTACGAGCAGTACTTC.

This rearrangement joins TRBV5-1 to TRBJ1-2, with a tentative D call TRBD1 (6 bases). CDR1 and CDR2 (germline): SGHRS, YFSETQ. The V end lost 7 bases, the J end lost 6 bases, and 19 bases lay between the germline ends. The CDR3 spans 14 residues. CDR3 nucleotide sequence: TGCGCCAGCGCGAGGGGGTTAGTTGAGGATGGCTACACCTTC. It translates to CASARGLVEDGYTF.

V and J are TRBV19 and TRBJ1-1; D remains ambiguous. The CDR3 is 11 residues long. Per germline, CDR1 LNHDA and CDR2 SQIVND (reference sequence). With 7 bases removed from V and 6 bases from J, the gap between germline ends came to 9 bases. For the CDR3, the DNA is TGTGCCAGTACTGGCAGCGCTGAAGCTTTCTTT. This translates into CASTGSAEAFF.

This clone occurred once. V gene TRBV30 combines with J gene TRBJ2-1; D gene ambiguous. From germline, CDR1 is GTSNPN and CDR2 SVGIG (reference sequence). The V end lost 4 bases, the J end lost 0 bases, and 7 bases lay between the germline ends. CDR3 length: 13 amino acids. DNA of the CDR3: TGTGCCTGGAAGGCCAGCTCCTACAATGAGCAGTTCTTC. This translates into CAWKASSYNEQFF.

This chain connects TRBV5-1 to TRBJ2-5; D could derive from TRBD1 or TRBD2 (6 bases each). The CDR3 has 13 residues. The germline V gene encodes CDR1 SGHRS and CDR2 YFSETQ. Trimming took 4 bases from V and 5 from J, leaving 12 bases between them. The CDR3 spells CASSPVGGETQYF. CDR3 nucleotides: TGCGCCAGCAGCCCGGTAGGGGGGGAGACCCAGTACTTC.

The rearrangement links TRBV11-2 to TRBJ1-1, with no clear D. The V end lost 3 bases, the J end lost 1 base, and 12 bases lay between the germline ends. The CDR3 runs to 15 residues. The germline V gene encodes CDR1 SGHAT and CDR2 FQNNGV. CDR3 nucleotide sequence: TGTGCCAGCAGCTTCGCAGGACTTAGGAACACTGAAGCTTTCTTT. This codes for CASSFAGLRNTEAFF.

The chain couples TRBV27 to TRBJ1-5; D ambiguous. CDR1 is MNHEY and CDR2 is SMNVEV in the germline V gene (reference sequence). The V end lost 2 bases, the J end lost 3 bases, and 8 bases lay between the germline ends. The CDR3 has 14 amino acids. CDR3 sequence (DNA): TGTGCCAGCAGTTTACGGCAGTACAATCAGCCCCAGCATTTT. Translated, it gives CASSLRQYNQPQHF.

The rearrangement links TRBV7-9 to TRBJ1-1; D not certain. Trimming left V 9 bases short and J 6 bases short, with 14 bases between. Germline CDR1 is SEHNR and CDR2 is FQNEAQ (reference sequence). The CDR3 spans 12 residues. CDR3: CASMNPEAEAFF. The CDR3, as DNA: TGTGCCAGTATGAACCCCGAGGCTGAAGCTTTCTTT. The variable domain in full, with the rest retrieved from reference TRBV7-9 and TRBJ1-1, is DTGVSQNPRHKITKRGQNVTFRCDPISEHNRLYWYRQTLGQGPEFLTYFQNEAQLEKSRLLSDRFSAERPKGSFSTLEIQRTEQGDSAMYLCASMNPEAEAFFGQGTRLTVV.

The gene calls are TRBV11-2 and TRBJ1-2, with 8 bases fitting TRBD1. Germline CDR1 reads SGHAT; CDR2 reads FQNNGV. The ends lost 4 bases at V and 2 bases at J; junction bases unmatched: 18. This CDR3 comprises 19 residues. This CDR3 reads CASSYLFFQGAPGNYGYTF. The CDR3 nucleotides read TGTGCCAGCAGCTATCTGTTTTTCCAGGGGGCGCCGGGGAACTATGGCTACACCTTC. The full variable domain, with the rest looked up from reference TRBV11-2 and TRBJ1-2, is EAGVAQSPRYKIIEKRQSVAFWCNPISGHATLYWYQQILGQGPKLLIQFQNNGVVDDSQLPKDRFSAERLKGVDSTLKIQPAKLEDSAVYLCASSYLFFQGAPGNYGYTFGSGTRLTVV.